This T cell receptor beta chain derives from a study of tumor and adjacent non-tumor tissue in lung cancer (dated 2018 in TCRdb). Study-level background: Of the cohort, more than ten patients had adenocarcinoma, 2 had squamous cell carcinoma and 1 had small cell lung cancer. Among the roughly 15 patients, ages ranged from roughly 31 to 80 years, approximately ten were men and 5 were women, and disease was TNM stage I to III. Sequencing produced more than 100,000,000 productive TCRbeta reads in total, an average of about 3.8 million reads per sample. Using bulk TCRbeta repertoires from over 14 lung cancer patients, the study set lung tumor tissue side by side with matched distant non-tumor lung tissue. For each patient, one tumor sample and one normal lung sample were taken, giving 25 to 30 paired specimens that underwent TCRbeta CDR3 sequencing. Broad study findings and their caveats: Because peripheral blood was not sequenced, blood TCRbeta repertoires in the lung cancer patients of the study were not examined. TCR diversity (inverse Simpson) was significantly higher in tumor than in normal lung tissue (around 450 vs 150, P = 0.0075, Mann-Whitney U test). TCR diversity was significantly higher in younger patients, and higher tumor TCR diversity was associated with shorter overall and disease-free survival. With only around 15 patients in the cohort, the authors noted that larger samples and more detailed clinical data are needed. The sequencing platform is not named in the methods, and unique molecular identifiers are not mentioned. In normal lung, the top 100 clones accounted for a significantly larger cumulative share of the repertoire than in tumor tissue.

This clonotype occurred a few times. What antigen it recognizes has not been identified. Base qualities are not provided; no much larger clone lies one nucleotide away. V is reduced by 7 bases and J by 10 bases, leaving a spacing of 16 bases between them. From the germline V gene (reference sequence), CDR1 is DFQATT and CDR2 is SNEGSKA. The CDR3, from cysteine to phenylalanine, totals 11 residues. Just CDR3 DNA is preserved here, 33 bases in frame from base 1. Library preparation used multiplex PCR. The instrument was an Illumina HiSeq 2500. TCRbeta libraries were constructed through three rounds of nested PCR with primers (Table S4) according to protocols adapted from ARM-PCR. Before sequencing, PCR products of 200-500 bp were cut from the gel and purified using the QIAquick gel extraction kit. Per the original workflow: Reads were cleaned using Trimmomatic, were merged into complete CDR3 sequences using FLASH, and were assigned to V(D)J germline segments using MiTCR. Clonal diversity was computed as the inverse Simpson's index with VDJtools. Productive reads were defined as in-frame sequences without a premature stop codon. TCRdb passed the public sequencing reads through fastp at Q25 and MiXCR, retaining productive beta sequences. Each CDR3 protein appears once, grouped with its most common genes and DNA. These V and J calls rely on TCRdb rather than the paper's analysis. A total of some 78,000 distinct CDR3 sequences appear in this sample, roughly 80% of them only once. 10% to 15% of the sample comes from the top ten.

Bulk unsorted tissue served as the source for RNA extraction, and RNA quality was assessed using a NanoDrop ND-1000 and an Agilent 2100. Donors were newly diagnosed lung cancer patients admitted for thoracic surgery in China between August and November 2014, without prior chemotherapy. Patients who had received previous radiotherapy or chemotherapy, or who had another concurrent cancer, were excluded from the study. Surgical tissue pieces of 1-2 cm3 were preserved in RNAlater solution and stored at -80 °C until use. The sequence is built from TRBV20-1 and TRBJ1-1, with the D gene not clear enough to name. The TCR sequence derives from a woman aged 45-59 years with non-small cell lung cancer. Sequenced: lung tumor tissue. The CDR3 region: CSDSPDMVAFF. The DNA is TGCAGTGATAGTCCTGACATGGTAGCTTTCTTT.